This T cell receptor beta chain emerged from a study of cytomegalovirus exposure and HLA in healthy donors. A remark on this clone: Its antigen is unknown.

Study outcomes and limitations: Sequencing likely caused a cluster of highly shared sequence variants.

The PCR used 60 Vbeta and 13 Jbeta primers. TCRdb's copy holds only in-frame clones and misses some; the assay was immunoSEQ multiplex PCR. The table lists just over 80,000 clones, under 80% of them singletons, with 5.9% in the top ten. This receptor was identified in a man younger than 35 in good health and CMV-seropositive. Specimen: PBMCs.

CDR3 protein: CSVEVGTGANGELFF. The CDR3 DNA sequence: TGCAGCGTTGAAGTAGGGACGGGAGCGAACGGGGAGCTGTTTTTT. J is TRBJ2-2 and V is TRBV29-1; maybe TRBD2 (6 bases). The length of the CDR3 is 15 residues. Trimming took 1 base from V and 7 from J, leaving 16 bases between them. The germline V gene has CDR1 SQVTM and CDR2 ANQGSEA.